Below, one TCR beta chain is given with its context. This clonotype was seen more than once but under ten times. This clone's antigen is unknown. No quality values exist for individual bases; no much larger clone is one base distant. CDR1 GTSNPN and CDR2 SVGIG were looked up in the germline V gene (reference sequence). From its cysteine to its phenylalanine, the CDR3 spans 16 amino acids. The sequence is cut down to CDR3 DNA, 48 bases in frame from base 1. V and J are trimmed by 2 bases and 9 bases, and the gene matches miss 10 bases of the junction. This sample's time point label indicates: patch test 3, about 24 weeks after DPC sensitization. Reading the label with the study, this specimen's treatment or condition is: therapeutic diphenylcyclopropenone sensitization with weekly scalp DPC. At every patch-test visit, the blood draw took place before the patch test was put on. To be eligible, patients had to be aged 18 to 70, diagnosed with alopecia and judged suitable for DPC therapy, while pregnant patients were excluded. Total RNA was isolated from unfractionated whole blood collected in Tempus Blood RNA tubes.

This sample is part of a study of human T cells and chemical hapten exposure (dated by TCRdb to about 2021). For the wider study: For sensitization, 2% DPC in acetone was applied to a roughly 2 cm by roughly 2 cm area of upper inner arm skin. Libraries were combined into a pool for sequencing, and differences in TCR yield between samples came mainly from small differences in library volumes within the pool. Most of the patients in the cohort were female, and the cohort covered alopecia areata with under or over 50% scalp involvement, alopecia totalis and alopecia universalis. Blood samples were taken from patients before sensitization (week 0) and at 2, 6 and about 24 weeks after DPC sensitization. Patch testing on the upper back used Finn chambers containing 0.01% DPC, with scoring done after 6 days according to International Contact Dermatitis Research Group standards. Weekly therapeutic DPC doses were additionally applied to the scalp of patients throughout the roughly 23-week study period. Blood for TCR sequencing was provided by twenty-nine alopecia patients at one to four time points (pre-sensitization, 2, 6 and 24 weeks). In alopecia patients, the study followed how the peripheral blood TCR repertoire changed in vivo over primary and secondary sensitization to diphenylcyclopropenone (DPC), a hapten.

Libraries were built with RACE. The sequencer listed for this sample is NextSeq 500. During library preparation, unique molecular identifiers were attached to individual cDNA molecules so that TCRs could be counted quantitatively and reproducibly. For every blood RNA sample, sequencing covered both the TCR alpha and TCR beta chains. In the source study's methods: Samples had a median of roughly 100,000 TCRs, with a range from roughly 23,224 to 750,000. The Decombinator software suite was used to annotate V, J and CDR3 in the TCR reads. To make PS versus PT1 abundance plots, every sample was subsampled to the same number of TCRs (28,000). TCRs were defined as expanded if absent before sensitization and observed at least eight times at the 2-week time point. TCRdb trimmed the raw reads at Q25, called clones with MiXCR and kept productive beta chains. Each entry merges the rows of one CDR3 protein and shows their most common DNA and genes. The V and J calls were determined by TCRdb, not by the authors. The sample table shows tens of thousands of distinct CDR3 sequences, and 9% to 10% are seen once. Jointly, the top ten make up 16% of the sample.

General conclusions and limits of the study: The number of PT1 expanded TCRs positively correlated with patch test score, significant at thresholds 8, 16 and 32 but not 4. Significantly more large CDR3 similarity clusters were formed by expanded TCRs than by pre-sensitization or healthy control sets, consistent with antigen-driven responses. DPC sensitization did not change the number of TCRs with a frequency above 1 in 1000, and there was no evidence of changes in global repertoire structure. After repeated subsampling, changes were observed in the strength of the expansion versus patch-test correlation and in the threshold at which the correlation became significant. Because all patients had alopecia, a presumed autoimmune disease, the immune response of the patients might differ from that of healthy individuals.

This clonotype originated in a woman between 40 and 50 years old with alopecia areata. Some clones in this sample may be carry-over from other donors' samples. The chain was built from TRBV30 and TRBJ2-2; TRBD2 lines up with 12 middle nucleotides. This material consisted of whole blood, taken in connection with sensitization to the hapten diphenylcyclopropenone (DPC). Here the CDR3 is given as CAWSPVASGGARELFF. The base sequence is TGTGCCTGGAGTCCGGTGGCTAGCGGGGGGGCCCGGGAGCTGTTTTTT.